Listed here are 9 T cell receptor beta chains from one sample, sequenced in a study of T cells in Graves' hyperthyroidism and ophthalmopathy. Researchers amplified the TCR beta CDR3 regions from RNA transcripts. The TCR CDR3 was amplified in a first-round RT-PCR using the HTBI primer set. TCRdb fed the multiplex PCR reads into MiXCR, producing one record per CDR3 protein. The sample contains about 620,000 distinct CDR3 sequences, under 20% of which appear only once. The sequenced sample consisted of blood. The source is a woman in her 30s with Graves' hyperthyroidism.

This clonotype was picked up many times. This chain connects TRBV7-8 to TRBJ1-2; 8 bases align to TRBD1. Germline loops: CDR1 SGHVS, CDR2 FQNEAQ. This CDR3 has 14 amino acids. Unmatched junction bases numbered 16, after V lost 11 bases and J lost 8 bases. This chain's CDR3 is CAWTGPLGGVGYTF. The CDR3 DNA reads as TGTGCCTGGACAGGGCCCTTGGGAGGAGTAGGCTACACCTTC.

The CDR3 DNA follows: TGCGCCAGCAGTGAGAGGGGGGATACGCAGTATTTT. It is translated as CASSERGDTQYF. The J gene is TRBJ2-3, the V gene TRBV10-1; possible D gene TRBD1, 6 bases. Germline assignment: CDR1 WNHNN and CDR2 SYGVQD (reference sequence). The CDR3 has 12 amino acids. Trimming stripped 2 bases from V and 6 bases from J, with 6 bases between.

This clonotype was picked up many times. The genes are TRBV7-8 and TRBJ2-1; D remains ambiguous. Germline V CDR1 and CDR2: SGHVS, FQNEAQ. The CDR3 extends over 18 amino acids. Trimming removed 5 bases from V and 1 base from J, with 21 bases in between. Here the CDR3 reads CASSLQPGNLRSYNEQFF. Here the CDR3 DNA reads TGTGCCAGCAGCCTCCAGCCTGGGAACCTGCGTTCCTACAATGAGCAGTTCTTC.

V gene TRBV9 combines with J gene TRBJ2-2; no clear D gene. V gave up 4 bases and J gave up 6 bases, with 10 bases separating them. Per germline, CDR1 SGDLS and CDR2 YYNGEE. This CDR3 has 13 amino acids. This chain's CDR3 is CASSQGDPGELFF. For the CDR3, the DNA is TGTGCCAGCAGCCAAGGCGACCCCGGGGAGCTGTTTTTT.

There are many counts of this clonotype. The genes are TRBV12-3 or TRBV12-4 and TRBJ2-2; 7 bases line up with TRBD1. With 5 bases clipped from V and 5 bases from J, the junction kept 2 bases outside the gene matches. CDR3 length equals 13 residues. The chain's CDR3 is CASSDRATGELFF. The CDR3 region has the DNA TGTGCCAGCAGTGACAGGGCAACCGGGGAGCTGTTTTTT.

The rearrangement uses TRBV27 and TRBJ1-2, with 7 bases identical to TRBD1. V shed 3 bases and J 0 bases; nucleotides not matched to a gene: 4. There are 15 residues in the CDR3. The germline V gene encodes CDR1 MNHEY and CDR2 SMNVEV (reference sequence). CDR3 in amino acids: CASSLHRGANYGYTF. Here the CDR3 DNA reads TGTGCCAGCAGTTTGCACAGGGGAGCTAACTATGGCTACACCTTC.

This chain joins TRBV29-1 and TRBJ2-7; D call uncertain. V shed 5 bases and J shed 2 bases, with 10 bases lying between them. Germline V gene data show CDR1 as SQVTM and CDR2 as ANQGSEA. CDR3 length equals 12 residues. CDR3 region: CSVKQLPYEQYF. Written as DNA, the CDR3 is TGCAGCGTTAAACAGCTCCCCTACGAGCAGTACTTC.

This clonotype was detected a few times. In DNA, the CDR3 is TGTGCCAGCAGACCACCCTGGGCGGAGGACAGTCTCACCACAGATACGCAGTATTTT. Translation: CASRPPWAEDSLTTDTQYF. The chain has TRBV7-9 and TRBJ2-3; weak D call: TRBD1 (6 bases). Trimming stripped 6 bases from V and 2 bases from J, with 27 bases between. The CDR3 runs 19 residues. Germline V CDR1 and CDR2: SEHNR, FQNEAQ (reference sequence).

This clonotype was detected many times. The J gene is TRBJ1-1, the V gene TRBV29-1, with TRBD1 matching 7 bases. Trimming took 6 bases from V and 4 from J; bases not matched to a gene: 8. Germline CDR1 and CDR2: SQVTM and ANQGSEA. This CDR3 is 13 amino acids long. The CDR3 is CSVGQGVGTEAFF. The DNA for the CDR3 is TGCAGCGTCGGTCAGGGGGTCGGCACTGAAGCTTTCTTT.